Shown below are 24 T cell receptor beta chains from a single sample sequenced in a study of blood T cell repertoires in COVID-19. Sequencing used immunoSEQ multiplex PCR; TCRdb keeps in-frame clones, though not all of them. This table has about 200,000 clones, over 80% appearing once. The material sequenced was peripheral blood. The receptors were gathered from a man in his fifties or sixties with COVID-19, enrolled during active disease.

This chain links TRBV28 with TRBJ1-1; the D gene is possibly TRBD1 (5 bases). V gave up 8 bases and J gave up 0 bases, with 10 bases separating them. CDR3 length: 13 amino acids. Germline V gene lookup returns CDR1 MDHEN and CDR2 SYDVKM. The CDR3 DNA reads as TGTGCCAGCTTCGGGGGTTTGAACACTGAAGCTTTCTTT. This gives the protein CASFGGLNTEAFF.

A few counts support this clone. V gene TRBV19 combines with J gene TRBJ1-2; 10 bases agree with TRBD1. Germline V gene data show CDR1 as LNHDA and CDR2 as SQIVND (reference sequence). The CDR3 spans 15 residues. The V gene end was trimmed by 6 bases and the J gene end by 4 bases; junction bases not matched to a gene: 8. Here the CDR3 reads CASRPDRGWIYGYTF. CDR3 sequence (DNA): TGTGCCAGTAGACCGGACAGGGGGTGGATCTATGGCTACACCTTC.

This rearrangement joins TRBV3-1 (or the pseudogene TRBV3-2) to TRBJ1-3; TRBD1 aligns across 8 bases. The CDR3 runs 16 residues. V shed 7 bases and J 5 bases; nucleotides not matched to a gene: 13. Per the germline V gene, CDR1 is LGHDT and CDR2 is YNNKEL (reference sequence). In DNA, the CDR3 is TGTGCCAGCAAGAATAGGACAGGGAGCTCGAGAAACACCATATATTTT. This gives the protein CASKNRTGSSRNTIYF.

This chain connects TRBV15 to TRBJ1-4, with 7 bases lining up with TRBD1. The length of the CDR3 is 15 residues. Germline values: CDR1 LNHNV, CDR2 YYDKDF (reference sequence). J lost 6 bases, V lost 2 bases, and 6 bases had no gene match. Here the CDR3 reads CATSRTGEWDEKLFF. DNA of the CDR3: TGTGCCACCAGCAGAACAGGGGAGTGGGATGAAAAACTGTTTTTT.

The gene calls are TRBV11-2 and TRBJ1-4; weak D call: TRBD1 (5 bases). Germline CDR1 is SGHAT and CDR2 is FQNNGV. The CDR3 has 16 residues. Trimming removed 5 bases from V and 6 bases from J, with 19 bases in between. The CDR3 DNA is TGTGCCAGCAGCCCCGACAGAAAGAGCATGTATGAAAAACTGTTTTTT. Amino acid sequence: CASSPDRKSMYEKLFF. Full variable domain (outside the CDR3, taken from reference TRBV11-2 and TRBJ1-4): EAGVAQSPRYKIIEKRQSVAFWCNPISGHATLYWYQQILGQGPKLLIQFQNNGVVDDSQLPKDRFSAERLKGVDSTLKIQPAKLEDSAVYLCASSPDRKSMYEKLFFGSGTQLSVL.

This chain links TRBV20-1 with TRBJ1-6; weak D call: TRBD1 (6 bases). Trimming left V 3 bases short and J 5 bases short, with 11 bases between. The CDR3 is 14 residues long. The germline V gene encodes CDR1 DFQATT and CDR2 SNEGSKA (reference sequence). The chain's CDR3 is CSASSDSNNSPLHF. In DNA form, the CDR3 reads TGCAGTGCTAGTTCGGACAGCAATAATTCACCCCTCCACTTT.

V usage is TRBV5-1 and J usage is TRBJ2-3, with a possible D match to TRBD1 (6 bases). The CDR3 spans 14 residues. Germline V gene lookup returns CDR1 SGHRS and CDR2 YFSETQ. Deletions cut 3 bases from V and 2 bases from J, with 10 bases between. The CDR3 coding sequence is TGCGCCAGCAGCTCGGACAGTTTCACAGATACGCAGTATTTT. Translated, it gives CASSSDSFTDTQYF.

This chain uses TRBV11-2 with TRBJ2-2; a weak D match, TRBD1 (6 bases). The CDR3 loop spans 16 amino acids. The germline V gene has CDR1 SGHAT and CDR2 FQNNGV. Trimming shortened V by 0 bases and J by 4 bases, and 12 bases separated the two germline ends. CDR3 in amino acids: CASSLEPGAITGELFF. CDR3 nucleotide sequence: TGTGCCAGCAGCTTAGAACCAGGGGCTATCACCGGGGAGCTGTTTTTT.

This rearrangement joins TRBV19 to TRBJ1-1; 7 bases agree with TRBD1. The V gene's germline CDR1 is LNHDA and CDR2 SQIVND (reference sequence). V shed 5 bases and J 5 bases; nucleotides not matched to a gene: 5. There are 13 residues in the CDR3. DNA for the CDR3: TGTGCCAGTAGTCGACAGGGTCTTACTGAAGCTTTCTTT. Translated, it gives CASSRQGLTEAFF. The complete variable domain, with remaining parts taken from reference TRBV19 and TRBJ1-1, reads DGGITQSPKYLFRKEGQNVTLSCEQNLNHDAMYWYRQDPGQGLRLIYYSQIVNDFQKGDIAEGYSVSREKKESFPLTVTSAQKNPTAFYLCASSRQGLTEAFFGQGTRLTVV.

The V and J genes are TRBV12-5 and TRBJ1-6, with TRBD1 matching over 8 bases. The V and J ends lost 4 bases and 5 bases, in that order; junction bases with no gene match: 1. Germline-derived CDR1 and CDR2 are LGHNT and FRNRAP. The CDR3 has 14 amino acids. The CDR3 region is CASGSGQDNSPLHF. CDR3 DNA: TGTGCTAGTGGTTCGGGACAGGATAATTCACCCCTCCACTTT.

CDR3 amino acids: CASSPSGRTDTQYF. The DNA for the CDR3 is TGTGCCAGCAGTCCTAGCGGGAGGACAGATACGCAGTATTTT. J is TRBJ2-3 and V is TRBV2; 11 bases match TRBD2. V dropped 5 bases and J dropped 3; count of bases not matched to a gene: 1. The germline gives CDR1 SNHLY, CDR2 FYNNEI. The CDR3 is 14 residues long.

This chain joins TRBV7-7 and TRBJ1-2, with 12 positions matching TRBD1. The CDR3 spans 14 residues. The junction had 6 bases not matched to a gene; V was cut back by 6 bases and J by 7 bases. CDR1 and CDR2 (germline): SSHAT, FNYEAQ (reference sequence). CDR3 in amino acids: CASSPGTGGGGYTF. CDR3 DNA sequence: TGTGCCAGCAGTCCCGGGACAGGGGGCGGTGGCTACACCTTC.

The J gene is TRBJ1-3, the V gene TRBV7-3; weak D call: TRBD1 (6 bases). The V end lost 2 bases, the J end lost 4 bases, and 12 bases lay between the germline ends. The germline gives CDR1 SGHTA, CDR2 FQGTGA. There are 15 residues in the CDR3. The CDR3 nucleotides read TGTGCCAGCAGCTTATGGGCAGGGACAGGAAACACCATATATTTT. Residues: CASSLWAGTGNTIYF.

The chain has TRBV4-1 and TRBJ2-1; D might be TRBD1 (5 bases). There are 18 residues in the CDR3. The V end lost 1 base, the J end lost 0 bases, and 16 bases lay between the germline ends. Germline V gene lookup returns CDR1 MGHRA and CDR2 YSYEKL. The CDR3 spells CASSQVTPRASSYNEQFF. The CDR3 DNA is TGCGCCAGCAGCCAAGTCACCCCCAGGGCAAGCTCCTACAATGAGCAGTTCTTC.

This chain joins TRBV4-2 and TRBJ2-2; D perhaps matches TRBD2 (5 bases). V lost 1 base, J lost 4 bases, and 7 bases lay in between. CDR1 and CDR2 (germline): LGHNA, YNFKEQ. This CDR3 is 14 amino acids long. The CDR3 loop reads CASSQGGGTGELFF. CDR3 in DNA: TGTGCCAGCAGCCAAGGAGGAGGCACCGGGGAGCTGTTTTTT.

This clone was observed a single time. The rearrangement links TRBV19 to TRBJ1-1; the match to TRBD1 covers 9 bases. CDR3 length equals 15 residues. From germline, CDR1 is LNHDA and CDR2 SQIVND (reference sequence). The trim removed 7 bases at V and 0 bases at J, leaving 6 bases unmatched. The CDR3, as DNA: TGTGCCAGTACCCTAAGGACAGGGGTGAACACTGAAGCTTTCTTT. It codes for CASTLRTGVNTEAFF.

This clone was detected only once. The gene calls are TRBV3-1 (or the pseudogene TRBV3-2) and TRBJ1-2; D not resolved. Trimming took 2 bases from V and 4 from J, leaving 20 bases between them. CDR3 length equals 17 residues. Germline CDR1 reads LGHDT; CDR2 reads YNNKEL (reference sequence). The CDR3 loop reads CASSQSTARRRPYGYTF. CDR3 coding DNA: TGTGCCAGCAGCCAATCTACTGCGAGGCGGCGGCCCTATGGCTACACCTTC.

The chain is built from TRBV28 and TRBJ2-7, with a tentative D call TRBD1 (6 bases). There are 15 residues in the CDR3. Germline V gene lookup returns CDR1 MDHEN and CDR2 SYDVKM. V dropped 1 base and J dropped 5 bases, with 15 bases sitting between them. The CDR3 region has the DNA TGTGCCAGCAGTTTATTCGCACAGGGCGGAGACGAGCAGTACTTC. Its protein is CASSLFAQGGDEQYF.

The chain couples TRBV28 to TRBJ2-7, with D perhaps matching TRBD2 (6 bases). Trimming removed 3 bases from V and 1 base from J, with 10 bases in between. Germline V lookup: CDR1 MDHEN, CDR2 SYDVKM. The CDR3 has 14 residues. The CDR3 here is CASSLRGGSYEQYF. For the CDR3, the DNA is TGTGCCAGCAGTTTGCGGGGAGGATCCTACGAGCAGTACTTC.

The rearrangement joins TRBV2 to TRBJ2-2; 9 positions agree with TRBD2. Germline V lookup: CDR1 SNHLY, CDR2 FYNNEI. Losses at the gene ends were 0 bases for V and 3 bases for J; bases not matched to a gene: 5. The CDR3 sequence is 17 residues long. The CDR3 DNA reads TGTGCCAGCAGTGAAGCGGGTAGCGGGAGTTACACCGGGGAGCTGTTTTTT. This codes for CASSEAGSGSYTGELFF.

This clone was observed a single time. DNA for the CDR3: TGTGCCATCAGGACTAGCGGGAGGCCCTTGGAGGAGCAGTACTTC. Encoded protein: CAIRTSGRPLEEQYF. The rearrangement links TRBV10-3 to TRBJ2-7; TRBD2 matches at 13 bases. This CDR3 comprises 15 residues. The germline CDR1 and CDR2 sequences are ENHRY and SYGVKD. The V and J ends lost 6 bases and 7 bases, in that order; junction bases with no gene match: 9.

This clone was seen once. The rearrangement uses TRBV5-1 and TRBJ1-4; possibly TRBD1 for D (6 bases). This CDR3 is 15 amino acids long. The germline V and J ends were trimmed by 4 bases and 8 bases, with 18 bases remaining between them. Per germline, CDR1 SGHRS and CDR2 YFSETQ. CDR3 region: CASSPGHGVGEKLFF. In DNA, the CDR3 is TGCGCCAGCAGCCCGGGACACGGGGTTGGAGAAAAACTGTTTTTT.

The rearrangement uses TRBV4-3 and TRBJ1-5; TRBD1 might be the D (6 bases). CDR1 LGHNA and CDR2 YSLEER come from the germline V gene. The germline V and J ends were trimmed by 3 bases and 4 bases, with 13 bases remaining between them. The CDR3 loop spans 15 amino acids. This CDR3 reads CASSHSPGANQPQHF. In DNA, the CDR3 is TGCGCCAGCAGCCATTCACCAGGGGCTAATCAGCCCCAGCATTTT.

V is TRBV10-1 and J is TRBJ1-1; maybe TRBD1 (5 bases). Germline CDR1 and CDR2: WNHNN and SYGVQD (reference sequence). V gave up 3 bases and J gave up 5 bases, with 13 bases separating them. The CDR3 runs to 14 residues. In DNA, the CDR3 is TGCGCCAGCAGTGAATCAACAGGTGGTACTGAAGCTTTCTTT. Translation gives CASSESTGGTEAFF.